This TCR beta chain came from a study of cytomegalovirus exposure and HLA in healthy donors. Across the study: Unique TCR beta sequences numbering some 120 million came from approximately 180 million T cells in an earlier analysis. The study's findings and limits: According to a later analysis, donors in an Asian-associated ancestry cluster reportedly had fewer N-insertions than the roughly 630-donor mean. In vitro data verified a few CMV-associated chains as specific for CMV antigens.

The PCR had 60 Vbeta and 13 Jbeta primers. The protocol was immunoSEQ multiplex PCR, while the TCRdb copy is restricted to in-frame clones and leaves out a portion. The profile covers 200,000 or so clones, with roughly 84% appearing a single time and around 0.26% taken by the ten largest. Nominal health characterized the donors when sampled, though unrecorded immune exposures were likely. Worth noting for this clone: Its antigen is still unknown.

Germline values: CDR1 SGDLS, CDR2 YYNGEE. The CDR3 is made up of 15 amino acids. Trimming stripped 4 bases from V and 3 bases from J, with 14 bases between. The chain has TRBV9 and TRBJ1-5, with D perhaps TRBD1 (6 bases). Input material: PBMCs. The clonotype comes from a boy aged 5 to 17 in good health and CMV-seronegative. CDR3 residues: CASSRSGGHNQPQHF. The CDR3 nucleotides read TGTGCCAGCAGCCGTAGTGGGGGCCACAATCAGCCCCAGCATTTT.